This T cell receptor beta chain was observed in a study of OX40 agonist ivuxolimab in advanced cancers. Only in-frame clones appear in the TCRdb table, and some are missing; sequencing was by immunoSEQ multiplex PCR. The table lists 30,000 to 40,000 clones, more than 80% of them singletons, with about 18% in the top ten. Regarding the study as a whole: Low normalized clonal expansion also occurred in some nonresponding patients. At 0.1-3.0 mg/kg, partial responders had clonal expansion among the lowest observed. With doses of 0.1 to 3.0 mg/kg, CD4+ and CD8+ blood T cells had undergone clonal expansion by week 6. Fewer expanded clones were found on average in CD4+ than in CD8+ T cells.

V lost 2 bases, J lost 5 bases, and 6 bases lay in between. Germline lookup yields CDR1 SEHNR and CDR2 FQNEAQ (reference sequence). The CDR3 runs to 12 residues. This clone turned up a few times. Its antigen is currently unknown. The V call is TRBV7-9, the J call TRBJ1-1; D unclear. The clonotype was recovered from an adult with an advanced solid tumor such as melanoma, head and neck, liver or kidney cancer. Sample: CD4+ or CD8+ T cells sorted from blood, taken in a trial of the OX40 agonist ivuxolimab. The CDR3 reads CASSLKATEAFF. The DNA for the CDR3 is TGTGCCAGCAGCTTAAAGGCAACTGAAGCTTTCTTT.